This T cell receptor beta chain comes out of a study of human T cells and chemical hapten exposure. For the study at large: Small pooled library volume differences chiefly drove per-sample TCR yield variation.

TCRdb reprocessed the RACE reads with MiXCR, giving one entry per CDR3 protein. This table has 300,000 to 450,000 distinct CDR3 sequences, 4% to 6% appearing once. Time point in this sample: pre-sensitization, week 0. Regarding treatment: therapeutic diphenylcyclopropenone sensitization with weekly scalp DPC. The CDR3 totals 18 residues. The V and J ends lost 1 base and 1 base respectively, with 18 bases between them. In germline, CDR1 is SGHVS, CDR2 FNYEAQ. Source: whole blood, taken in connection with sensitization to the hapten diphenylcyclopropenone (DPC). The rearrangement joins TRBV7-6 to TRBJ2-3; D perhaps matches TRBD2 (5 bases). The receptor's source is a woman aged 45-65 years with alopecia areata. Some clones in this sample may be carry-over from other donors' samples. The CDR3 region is CASSLDGGRGQGTDTQYF. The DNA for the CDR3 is TGTGCCAGCAGCTTAGATGGAGGACGGGGTCAAGGCACAGATACGCAGTATTTT.